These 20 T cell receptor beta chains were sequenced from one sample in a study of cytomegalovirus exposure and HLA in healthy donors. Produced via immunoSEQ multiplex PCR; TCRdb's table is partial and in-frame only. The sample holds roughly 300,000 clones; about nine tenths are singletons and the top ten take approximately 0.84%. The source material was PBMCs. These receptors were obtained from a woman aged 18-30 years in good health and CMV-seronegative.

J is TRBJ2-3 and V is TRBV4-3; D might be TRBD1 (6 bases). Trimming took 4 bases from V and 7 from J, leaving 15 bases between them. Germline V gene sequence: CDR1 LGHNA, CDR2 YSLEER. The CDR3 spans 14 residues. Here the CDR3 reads CASSLEQGDNTQYF. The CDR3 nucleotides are TGCGCCAGCAGCCTAGAACAGGGAGACAATACGCAGTATTTT.

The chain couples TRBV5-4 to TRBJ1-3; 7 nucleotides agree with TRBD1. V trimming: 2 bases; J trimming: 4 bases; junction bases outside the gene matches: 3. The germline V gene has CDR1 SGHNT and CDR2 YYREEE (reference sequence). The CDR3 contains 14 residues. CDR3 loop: CASSLQGYGNTIYF. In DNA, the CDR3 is TGTGCCAGCAGCTTACAGGGGTACGGAAACACCATATATTTT.

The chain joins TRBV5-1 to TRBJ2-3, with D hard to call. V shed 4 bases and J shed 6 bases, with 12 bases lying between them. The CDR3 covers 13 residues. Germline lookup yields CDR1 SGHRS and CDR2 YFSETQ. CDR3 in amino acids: CASSTLVGDTQYF. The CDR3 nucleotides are TGCGCCAGCAGCACCTTGGTGGGCGATACGCAGTATTTT.

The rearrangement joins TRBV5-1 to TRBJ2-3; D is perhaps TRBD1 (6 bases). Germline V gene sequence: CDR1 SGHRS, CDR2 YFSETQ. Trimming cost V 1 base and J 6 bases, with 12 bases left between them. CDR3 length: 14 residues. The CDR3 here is CASSLQGITDTQYF. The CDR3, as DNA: TGCGCCAGCAGCTTGCAGGGGATTACTGATACGCAGTATTTT.

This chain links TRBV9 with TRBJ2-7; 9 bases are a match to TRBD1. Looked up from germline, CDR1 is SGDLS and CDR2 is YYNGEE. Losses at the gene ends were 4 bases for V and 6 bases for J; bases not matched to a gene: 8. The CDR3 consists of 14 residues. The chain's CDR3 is CASSPRDRVSEQYF. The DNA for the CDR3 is TGTGCCAGCAGCCCACGGGACAGGGTTAGCGAGCAGTACTTC.

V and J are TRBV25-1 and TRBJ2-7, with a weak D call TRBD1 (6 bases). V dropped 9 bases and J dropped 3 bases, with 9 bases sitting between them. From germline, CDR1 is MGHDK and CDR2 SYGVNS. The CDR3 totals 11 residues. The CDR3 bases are TGTGCCAGGACAGGACGCTACGAGCAGTACTTC. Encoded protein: CARTGRYEQYF.

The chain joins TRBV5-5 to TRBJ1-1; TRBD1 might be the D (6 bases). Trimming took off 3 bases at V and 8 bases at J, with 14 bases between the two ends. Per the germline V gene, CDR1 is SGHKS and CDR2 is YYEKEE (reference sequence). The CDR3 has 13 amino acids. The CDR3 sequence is CASSYSQGKEAFF. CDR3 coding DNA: TGTGCCAGCAGCTACTCACAGGGTAAAGAAGCTTTCTTT. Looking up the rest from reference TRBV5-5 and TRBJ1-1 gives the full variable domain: DAGVTQSPTHLIKTRGQQVTLRCSPISGHKSVSWYQQVLGQGPQFIFQYYEKEERGRGNFPDRFSARQFPNYSSELNVNALLLGDSALYLCASSYSQGKEAFFGQGTRLTVV.

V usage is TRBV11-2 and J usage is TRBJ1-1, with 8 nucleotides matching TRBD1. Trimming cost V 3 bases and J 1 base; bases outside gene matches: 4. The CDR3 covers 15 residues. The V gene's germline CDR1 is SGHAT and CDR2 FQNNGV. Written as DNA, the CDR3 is TGTGCCAGCAGCTTGACAGGGGCGGGGAACACTGAAGCTTTCTTT. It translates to CASSLTGAGNTEAFF. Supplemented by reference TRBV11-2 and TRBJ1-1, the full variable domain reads EAGVAQSPRYKIIEKRQSVAFWCNPISGHATLYWYQQILGQGPKLLIQFQNNGVVDDSQLPKDRFSAERLKGVDSTLKIQPAKLEDSAVYLCASSLTGAGNTEAFFGQGTRLTVV.

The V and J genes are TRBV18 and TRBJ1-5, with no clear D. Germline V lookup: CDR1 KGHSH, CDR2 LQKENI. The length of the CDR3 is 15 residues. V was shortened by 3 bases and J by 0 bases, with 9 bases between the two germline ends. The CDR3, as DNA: TGTGCCAGCTCACCGGCGGGAAATAGCAATCAGCCCCAGCATTTT. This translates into CASSPAGNSNQPQHF.

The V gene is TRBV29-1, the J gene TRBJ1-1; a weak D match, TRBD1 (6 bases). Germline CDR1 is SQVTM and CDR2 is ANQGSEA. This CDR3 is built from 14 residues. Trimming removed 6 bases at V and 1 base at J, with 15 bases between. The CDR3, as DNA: TGCAGCGTCGCCCAGGGGAGGGGGAACACTGAAGCTTTCTTT. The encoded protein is CSVAQGRGNTEAFF.

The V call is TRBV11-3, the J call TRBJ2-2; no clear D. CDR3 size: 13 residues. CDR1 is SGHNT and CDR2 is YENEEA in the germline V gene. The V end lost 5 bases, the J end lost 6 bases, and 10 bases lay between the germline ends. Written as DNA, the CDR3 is TGTGCCAGCAGCCTAATTTTTCCCGGGGAGCTGTTTTTT. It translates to CASSLIFPGELFF.

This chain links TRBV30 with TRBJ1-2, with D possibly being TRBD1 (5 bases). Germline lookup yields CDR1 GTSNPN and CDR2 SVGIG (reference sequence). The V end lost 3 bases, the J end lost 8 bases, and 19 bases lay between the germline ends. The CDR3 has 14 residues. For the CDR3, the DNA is TGTGCCTGGAGGCATGACAGTAACCCGCGGGGCTACACCTTC. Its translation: CAWRHDSNPRGYTF.

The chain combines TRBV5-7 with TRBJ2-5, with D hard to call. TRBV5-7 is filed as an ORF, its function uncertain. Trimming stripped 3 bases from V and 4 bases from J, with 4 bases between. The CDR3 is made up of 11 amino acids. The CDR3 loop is CASSSGETQYF. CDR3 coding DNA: TGTGCCAGCAGCTCCGGAGAGACCCAGTACTTC.

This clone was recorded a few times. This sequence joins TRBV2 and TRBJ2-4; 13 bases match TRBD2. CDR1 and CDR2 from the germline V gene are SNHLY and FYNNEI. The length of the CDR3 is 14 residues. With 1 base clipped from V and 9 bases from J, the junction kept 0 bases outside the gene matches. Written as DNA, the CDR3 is TGTGCCAGCAGTGAAGGGACTAGCGGGAGCATTCAGTACTTC. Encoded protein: CASSEGTSGSIQYF.

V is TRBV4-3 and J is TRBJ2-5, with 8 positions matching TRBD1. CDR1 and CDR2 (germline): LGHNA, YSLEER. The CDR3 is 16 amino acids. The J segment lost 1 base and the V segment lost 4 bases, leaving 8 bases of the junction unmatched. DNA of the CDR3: TGCGCCAGCAGCCCCTTCCAGGGGGCGCCCCAAGAGACCCAGTACTTC. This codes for CASSPFQGAPQETQYF.

The CDR3 DNA is TGTGCCAGCAGTTTGTATCCCGGGGAGCTGTTTTTT. Its protein product is CASSLYPGELFF. The chain joins TRBV27 to TRBJ2-2; D gene ambiguous. Germline V lookup: CDR1 MNHEY, CDR2 SMNVEV (reference sequence). The CDR3 consists of 12 residues. V was cut by 3 bases and J by 6 bases, with 5 bases left in between.

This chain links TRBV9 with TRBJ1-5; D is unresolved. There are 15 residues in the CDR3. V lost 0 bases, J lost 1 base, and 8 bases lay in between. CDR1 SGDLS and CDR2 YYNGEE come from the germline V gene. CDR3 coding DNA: TGTGCCAGCAGCGTAGGCGGGTCGAGCAATCAGCCCCAGCATTTT. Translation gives CASSVGGSSNQPQHF.

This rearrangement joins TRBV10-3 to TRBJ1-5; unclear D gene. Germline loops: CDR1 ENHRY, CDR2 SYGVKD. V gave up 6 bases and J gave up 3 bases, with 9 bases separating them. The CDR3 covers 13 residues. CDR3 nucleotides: TGTGCCATCAGGGACTGGATCAATCAGCCCCAGCATTTT. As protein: CAIRDWINQPQHF.

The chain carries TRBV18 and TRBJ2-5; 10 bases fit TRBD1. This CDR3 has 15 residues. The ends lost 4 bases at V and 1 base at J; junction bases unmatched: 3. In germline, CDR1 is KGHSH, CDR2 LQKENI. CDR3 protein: CASSLGQGSQETQYF. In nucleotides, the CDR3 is TGTGCCAGCTCACTGGGACAGGGGTCCCAAGAGACCCAGTACTTC.

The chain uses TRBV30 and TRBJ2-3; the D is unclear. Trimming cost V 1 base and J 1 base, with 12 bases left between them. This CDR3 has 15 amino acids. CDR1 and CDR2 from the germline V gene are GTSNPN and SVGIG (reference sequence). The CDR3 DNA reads TGTGCCTGGAGTGGAGACTCCCGTGGCACAGATACGCAGTATTTT. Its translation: CAWSGDSRGTDTQYF. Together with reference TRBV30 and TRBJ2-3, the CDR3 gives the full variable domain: SQTIHQWPATLVQPVGSPLSLECTVEGTSNPNLYWYRQAAGRGLQLLFYSVGIGQISSEVPQNLSASRPQDRQFILSSKKLLLSDSGFYLCAWSGDSRGTDTQYFGPGTRLTVL.